The 18 T cell receptor beta chains listed next were all sequenced from one sample in a study of blood T cells in healthy people across ages. A sample-barcoded 5' primer and a J-beta primer mix were used in a second PCR of about 7 to 12 cycles. TCRdb processed the 5' RACE reads anew with MiXCR; each CDR3 protein has one entry. This table has approximately 940,000 distinct CDR3 sequences, about 44% appearing once. Sequencing was performed on blood. The receptors shown here come from a man in his thirties or forties in good health.

This clonotype was recorded only once. The chain carries TRBV5-1 and TRBJ2-5; D is unclear. Trimming took 1 base from V and 5 from J, leaving 9 bases between them. The germline V gene has CDR1 SGHRS and CDR2 YFSETQ. The CDR3 contains 13 residues. CDR3 in amino acids: CASSLKAAETQYF. The CDR3 nucleotides are TGCGCCAGCAGCTTGAAGGCTGCGGAGACCCAGTACTTC. The variable domain in full, completed from reference TRBV5-1 and TRBJ2-5, reads KAGVTQTPRYLIKTRGQQVTLSCSPISGHRSVSWYQQTPGQGLQFLFEYFSETQRNKGNFPGRFSGRQFSNSRSEMNVSTLELGDSALYLCASSLKAAETQYFGPGTRLLVL.

This clonotype was counted at least ten times. The chain combines TRBV4-1 with TRBJ1-5, with D unresolved. The CDR3 has 15 amino acids. Trimming left V 0 bases short and J 7 bases short, with 13 bases between. Germline V lookup: CDR1 MGHRA, CDR2 YSYEKL. The CDR3 reads CASSQDTFARQPQHF. The CDR3 DNA reads as TGCGCCAGCAGCCAAGATACATTTGCCCGGCAGCCCCAGCATTTT.

This chain uses TRBV7-2 with TRBJ1-2; 7 positions agree with TRBD1. V lost 5 bases and J lost 8; bases outside the gene matches: 8. The CDR3 totals 13 residues. In germline, CDR1 is SGHTA, CDR2 FQGNSA. The CDR3, as DNA: TGTGCCAGCAGCACAGGGGCAGGGCCCGGCTACACCTTC. Translation gives CASSTGAGPGYTF.

The table lists this clonotype with a few counts. The CDR3 region is CASRISTGELFF. CDR3 bases: TGTGCCAGCAGGATTAGTACCGGGGAGCTGTTTTTT. The chain combines TRBV6-2 or TRBV6-3 with TRBJ2-2; no clear D gene. The CDR3 runs 12 residues. Germline V gives CDR1 MNHEY, CDR2 SVGEGT. Trimming removed 6 bases at V and 5 bases at J, with 7 bases between.

The chain joins TRBV20-1 to TRBJ2-2, with D possibly being TRBD1 (5 bases). The V end was cut by 5 bases, the J end by 3 bases, with 7 bases between. Germline assignment: CDR1 DFQATT and CDR2 SNEGSKA (reference sequence). CDR3 length: 12 amino acids. CDR3 sequence reads: CSAAGYTGELFF. CDR3 sequence (DNA): TGCAGTGCTGCAGGGTACACCGGGGAGCTGTTTTTT.

J is TRBJ2-7 and V is TRBV9, with D unclear. The CDR3 runs to 15 residues. The V end was cut by 3 bases, the J end by 2 bases, with 15 bases between. Germline V gives CDR1 SGDLS, CDR2 YYNGEE. CDR3 coding DNA: TGTGCCAGCAGCGCCGGACGGACCAACGCCTACGAGCAGTACTTC. It specifies CASSAGRTNAYEQYF.

V is TRBV20-1 and J is TRBJ1-5; 7 bases align to TRBD1. With 4 bases clipped from V and 0 bases from J, the junction kept 6 bases outside the gene matches. This CDR3 contains 15 residues. Germline loops: CDR1 DFQATT, CDR2 SNEGSKA (reference sequence). In DNA form, the CDR3 reads TGCAGTGCTAAGAGGGGACAGAATAGCAATCAGCCCCAGCATTTT. Its translation: CSAKRGQNSNQPQHF.

This chain links TRBV12-3 or TRBV12-4 with TRBJ2-7; 7 bases agree with TRBD2. CDR3 length: 13 residues. J lost 4 bases, V lost 7 bases, and 7 bases had no gene match. The CDR3 spells CASTPMGGYEQYF. DNA for the CDR3: TGTGCCAGCACTCCCATGGGGGGGTACGAGCAGTACTTC.

The CDR3 DNA reads TGTGCCAGCAGTCAAACCCAGGGACGGCGCTCCTACAATGAGCAGTTCTTC. It is translated as CASSQTQGRRSYNEQFF. The gene calls are TRBV28 and TRBJ2-1, with D possibly called TRBD1 or TRBD2 (5 bases each). The V gene lost 5 bases and the J gene lost 0 bases, with 17 bases spanning the gap. From germline, CDR1 is MDHEN and CDR2 SYDVKM. The CDR3 loop spans 17 amino acids.

This clonotype rates as medium-sized. V usage is TRBV6-2 or TRBV6-3 and J usage is TRBJ2-1; perhaps TRBD2 as D (6 bases). The germline CDR1 and CDR2 sequences are MNHEY and SVGEGT. The V and J ends lost 2 bases and 8 bases respectively, with 7 bases between them. The CDR3 is 12 residues long. The CDR3 region has the DNA TGTGCCAGCAGTTACGGGGGGTATGAGCAGTTCTTC. Its translation is CASSYGGYEQFF.

The chain uses TRBV20-1 and TRBJ1-4, with 8 bases identical to TRBD1. The junction had 2 bases not matched to a gene; V was cut back by 0 bases and J by 8 bases. Germline CDR1 is DFQATT and CDR2 is SNEGSKA (reference sequence). The CDR3 spans 13 residues. The CDR3 DNA is TGCAGTGCTAGAGACAGGGGGCAGGAAAAACTGTTTTTT. It encodes CSARDRGQEKLFF.

V gene TRBV29-1 combines with J gene TRBJ1-6; D possibly corresponds to TRBD1 (5 bases). The CDR3 has 13 residues. From germline, CDR1 is SQVTM and CDR2 ANQGSEA. Trimming cost V 4 bases and J 4 bases, with 8 bases left between them. CDR3 coding DNA: TGCAGCGTTGGACAGACGTATAATTCACCCCTCCACTTT. Its translation is CSVGQTYNSPLHF.

The rearrangement links TRBV3-1 to TRBJ1-1, with D hard to call. The germline CDR1 and CDR2 sequences are LGHDT and YNNKEL (reference sequence). V shed 3 bases and J shed 4 bases, with 12 bases lying between them. CDR3 length: 14 amino acids. The CDR3 DNA follows: TGTGCCAGCAGCCATTTGGCATCGGCCACTGAAGCTTTCTTT. Amino acids: CASSHLASATEAFF.

The rearrangement uses TRBV15 and TRBJ1-1; D is ambiguous. The CDR3 loop spans 13 amino acids. The V end lost 3 bases, the J end lost 7 bases, and 12 bases lay between the germline ends. Germline V gene sequence: CDR1 LNHNV, CDR2 YYDKDF (reference sequence). CDR3 in amino acids: CATSRGPANEAFF. DNA of the CDR3: TGTGCCACCAGCAGGGGCCCCGCTAATGAAGCTTTCTTT.

The V call is TRBV6-2 or TRBV6-3, the J call TRBJ2-5; a possible D gene is TRBD1 (6 bases). Trimming left V 6 bases short and J 2 bases short, with 19 bases between. This CDR3 contains 16 residues. Germline CDR1 is MNHEY and CDR2 is SVGEGT. CDR3 sequence (DNA): TGTGCCAGCAGGAACGGGCAGGGGTTAGGACAAGAGACCCAGTACTTC. Translated, it gives CASRNGQGLGQETQYF.

This chain uses TRBV6-5 with TRBJ2-2; D tentatively fits TRBD1 or TRBD2 (5 bases each). The CDR3 length is 15 residues. Looked up from germline, CDR1 is MNHEY and CDR2 is SVGAGI. Trimming took off 6 bases at V and 6 bases at J, with 17 bases between the two ends. DNA of the CDR3: TGTGCCAGCAGCGTAACCGGGACCTCCTCCGGGGAGCTGTTTTTT. Protein sequence: CASSVTGTSSGELFF.

The chain has TRBV14 and TRBJ1-2; the D gene is possibly TRBD1 (5 bases). The length of the CDR3 is 14 residues. V was cut by 2 bases and J by 4 bases, with 11 bases left in between. CDR1 and CDR2 from the germline V gene are SGHDN and FVKESK. CDR3 coding DNA: TGTGCCAGCAGCCAACTGACAGCCTCCTATGGCTACACCTTC. This gives the protein CASSQLTASYGYTF.

The CDR3 DNA sequence: TGTGCCAGCAGACCAATCCGACAGGGACTCGCGGAGACCCAGTACTTC. This encodes CASRPIRQGLAETQYF. The chain couples TRBV6-2 or TRBV6-3 to TRBJ2-7; a weak D match, TRBD1 (7 bases). Judging by the DNA end, TRBJ2-5 fits better; the J call may be wrong. CDR1 and CDR2 from the germline V gene are MNHEY and SVGEGT. The CDR3 spans 16 residues.